This TCR beta chain originates from a study of T cell repertoires in cytomegalovirus infection. Concerning this clonotype itself: What it binds is not known.

Whole-study results and caveats: HLA-C-restricted, CMV-specific TCR beta clonotypes were dominant ex vivo.

This CDR3 has 17 amino acids. Germline lookup yields CDR1 LNHDA and CDR2 SQIVND (reference sequence). V gave up 0 bases and J gave up 5 bases, with 17 bases separating them. TCRdb processed the reads anew with MiXCR; each CDR3 protein has one entry. Found here are around 740,000 distinct CDR3 sequences, roughly 35% of them singletons; the top ten hold more than 2.5%. The clonotype comes from a human donor in good health (CMV status not recorded). Some clones in this sample may be carry-over from other donors' samples. Sequenced input: PBMCs. The rearrangement joins TRBV19 to TRBJ1-5; possibly TRBD1 for D (5 bases). The CDR3 bases are TGTGCCAGTAGTATAGATCGTCTAGACAGTCCTTATCAGCCCCAGCATTTT. Translation: CASSIDRLDSPYQPQHF.